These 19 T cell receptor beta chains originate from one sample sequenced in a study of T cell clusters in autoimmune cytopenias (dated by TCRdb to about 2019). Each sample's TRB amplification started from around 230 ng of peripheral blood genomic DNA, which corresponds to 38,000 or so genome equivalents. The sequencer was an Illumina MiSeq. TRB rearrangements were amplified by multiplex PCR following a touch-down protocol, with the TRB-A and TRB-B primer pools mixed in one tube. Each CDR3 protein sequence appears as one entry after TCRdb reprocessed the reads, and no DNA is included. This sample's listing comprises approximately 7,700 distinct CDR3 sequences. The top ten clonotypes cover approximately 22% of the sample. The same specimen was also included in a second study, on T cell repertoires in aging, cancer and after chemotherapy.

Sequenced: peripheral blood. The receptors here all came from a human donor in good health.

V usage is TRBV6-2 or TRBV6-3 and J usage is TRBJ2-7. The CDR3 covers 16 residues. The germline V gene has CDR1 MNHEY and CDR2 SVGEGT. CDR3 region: CASSTASGRDTYEQYF.

The CDR3 region is CASSWTSGGLTDTQYF. V and J are TRBV5-1 and TRBJ2-3; TCRdb lists TRBD1, though no DNA is available to test this call. This CDR3 is 16 amino acids long. Looked up from germline, CDR1 is SGHRS and CDR2 is YFSETQ.

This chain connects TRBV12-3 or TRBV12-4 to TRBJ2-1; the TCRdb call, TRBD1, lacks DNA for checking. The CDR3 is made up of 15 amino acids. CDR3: CASSHRDRRRNEQFF.

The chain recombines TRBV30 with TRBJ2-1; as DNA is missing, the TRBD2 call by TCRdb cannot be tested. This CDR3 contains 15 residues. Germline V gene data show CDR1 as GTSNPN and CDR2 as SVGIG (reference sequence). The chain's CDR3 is CAWSQLAGEVHEQFF.

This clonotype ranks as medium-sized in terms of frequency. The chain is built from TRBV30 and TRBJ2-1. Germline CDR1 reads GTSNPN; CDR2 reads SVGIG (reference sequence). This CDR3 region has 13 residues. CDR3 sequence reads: CAWSLQLENEQFF.

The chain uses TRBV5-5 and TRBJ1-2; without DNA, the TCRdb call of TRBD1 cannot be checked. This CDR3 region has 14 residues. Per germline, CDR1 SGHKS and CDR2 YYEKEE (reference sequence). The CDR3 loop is CASSPYSGQNLDTF. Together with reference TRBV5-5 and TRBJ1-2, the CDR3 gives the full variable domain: DAGVTQSPTHLIKTRGQQVTLRCSPISGHKSVSWYQQVLGQGPQFIFQYYEKEERGRGNFPDRFSARQFPNYSSELNVNALLLGDSALYLCASSPYSGQNLDTFGSGTRLTVV.

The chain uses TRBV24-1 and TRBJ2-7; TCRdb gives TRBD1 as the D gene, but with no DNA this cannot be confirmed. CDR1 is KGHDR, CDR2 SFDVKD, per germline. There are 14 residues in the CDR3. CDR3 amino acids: CATSDPGQHYEQYF.

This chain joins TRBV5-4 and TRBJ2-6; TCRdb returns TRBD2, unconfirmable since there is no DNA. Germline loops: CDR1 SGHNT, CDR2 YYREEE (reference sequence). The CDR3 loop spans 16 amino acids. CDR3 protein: CASSPAAGIRANVLTF.

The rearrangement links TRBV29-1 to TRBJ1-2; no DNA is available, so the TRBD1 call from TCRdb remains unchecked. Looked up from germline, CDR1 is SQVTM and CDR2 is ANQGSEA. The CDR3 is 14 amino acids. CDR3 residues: CSVGERGNHYGYTF.

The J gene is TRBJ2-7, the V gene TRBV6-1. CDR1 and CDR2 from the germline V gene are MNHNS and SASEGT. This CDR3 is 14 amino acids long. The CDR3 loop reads CASTFRVGPYEQYF.

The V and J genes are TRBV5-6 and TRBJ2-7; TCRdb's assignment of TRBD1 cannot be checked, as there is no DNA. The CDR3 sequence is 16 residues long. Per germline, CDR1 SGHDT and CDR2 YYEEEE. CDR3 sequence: CASSLGRAGMLSEQYF.

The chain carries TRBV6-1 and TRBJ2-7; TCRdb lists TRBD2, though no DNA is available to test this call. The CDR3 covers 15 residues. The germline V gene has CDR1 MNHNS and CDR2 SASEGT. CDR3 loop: CASSPLEGSSYEQYF.

Here the CDR3 reads CASRAGFSTDTQYF. V and J are TRBV5-1 and TRBJ2-3; TCRdb indicates TRBD2, and absent DNA this call remains unverified. The CDR3 sequence is 14 residues long. CDR1 and CDR2 (germline): SGHRS, YFSETQ.

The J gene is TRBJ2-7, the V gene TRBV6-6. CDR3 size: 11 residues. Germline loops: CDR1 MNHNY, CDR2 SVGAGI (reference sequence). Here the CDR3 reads CASRRNYEQYF.

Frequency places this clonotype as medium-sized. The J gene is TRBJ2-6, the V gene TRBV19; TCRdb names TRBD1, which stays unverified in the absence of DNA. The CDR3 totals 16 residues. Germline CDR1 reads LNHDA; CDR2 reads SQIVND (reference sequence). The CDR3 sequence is CASTPLGSIRANVLTF. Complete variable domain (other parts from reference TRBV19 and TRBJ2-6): DGGITQSPKYLFRKEGQNVTLSCEQNLNHDAMYWYRQDPGQGLRLIYYSQIVNDFQKGDIAEGYSVSREKKESFPLTVTSAQKNPTAFYLCASTPLGSIRANVLTFGAGSRLTVL.

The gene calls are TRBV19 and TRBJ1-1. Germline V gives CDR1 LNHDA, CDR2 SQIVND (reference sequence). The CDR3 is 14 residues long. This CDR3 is CASSPAWGDTKAFF. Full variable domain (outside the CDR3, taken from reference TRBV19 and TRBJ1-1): DGGITQSPKYLFRKEGQNVTLSCEQNLNHDAMYWYRQDPGQGLRLIYYSQIVNDFQKGDIAEGYSVSREKKESFPLTVTSAQKNPTAFYLCASSPAWGDTKAFFGQGTRLTVV.

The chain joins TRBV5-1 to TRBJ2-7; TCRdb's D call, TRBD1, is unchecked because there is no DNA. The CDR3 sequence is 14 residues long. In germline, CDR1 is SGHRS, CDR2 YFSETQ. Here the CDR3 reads CASSLGGTVYEQYF. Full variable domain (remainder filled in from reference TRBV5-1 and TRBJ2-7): KAGVTQTPRYLIKTRGQQVTLSCSPISGHRSVSWYQQTPGQGLQFLFEYFSETQRNKGNFPGRFSGRQFSNSRSEMNVSTLELGDSALYLCASSLGGTVYEQYFGPGTRLTVT.

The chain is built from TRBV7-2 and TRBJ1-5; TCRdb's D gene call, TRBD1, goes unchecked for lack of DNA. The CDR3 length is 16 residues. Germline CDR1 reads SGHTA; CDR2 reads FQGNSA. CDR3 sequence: CASSSRGGHSDQPQHF.

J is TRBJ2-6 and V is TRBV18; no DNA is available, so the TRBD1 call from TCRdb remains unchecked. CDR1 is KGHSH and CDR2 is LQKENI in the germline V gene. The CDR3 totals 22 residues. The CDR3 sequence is CASSLLGTEVVLGISGANVLTF.